These 22 T cell receptor beta chains were all obtained from the same sample, sequenced in a study of radiotherapy plus CTLA-4 blockade in lung cancer. The method was immunoSEQ multiplex PCR; TCRdb's version includes in-frame clones alone and lacks a portion of them. The sample holds about 80,000 clones, less than 85% seen once. Sequences were derived from peripheral blood, sampled from a patient treated with radiotherapy plus ipilimumab. These receptors all come from a human donor with non-small cell lung cancer who had stable disease on radiotherapy plus ipilimumab.

The chain joins TRBV6-5 to TRBJ1-1; weak D call: TRBD1 (6 bases). The ends were cut back, 0 bases at V and 8 bases at J, with 13 bases in the middle. Germline CDR1 and CDR2: MNHEY and SVGAGI. This CDR3 has 14 residues. CDR3 nucleotide sequence: TGTGCCAGCAGTTACTCAGGGACACAGAAAGAAGCTTTCTTT. It codes for CASSYSGTQKEAFF.

The V call is TRBV9, the J call TRBJ2-3; D remains unclear. Trimming took 0 bases from V and 6 from J, leaving 5 bases between them. Germline V lookup: CDR1 SGDLS, CDR2 YYNGEE. The CDR3 is made up of 12 amino acids. The CDR3 region is CASSVAMDTQYF. The CDR3 region has the DNA TGTGCCAGCAGCGTAGCTATGGATACGCAGTATTTT.

The V gene is TRBV7-8, the J gene TRBJ2-1; weak D call: TRBD1 (5 bases). Trimming shortened V by 1 base and J by 10 bases, and 17 bases separated the two germline ends. The germline V gene has CDR1 SGHVS and CDR2 FQNEAQ. CDR3 length equals 15 residues. The CDR3 bases are TGTGCCAGCAGCTTAGGCAGGGATTTGGGAAAAGAGCAGTTCTTC. It translates to CASSLGRDLGKEQFF.

CDR3 region: CASTSLGVNTEAFF. CDR3 coding DNA: TGTGCCAGCACCTCTCTCGGGGTGAACACTGAAGCTTTCTTT. The chain is built from TRBV6-5 and TRBJ1-1; unclear D gene. CDR1 is MNHEY, CDR2 SVGAGI, per germline. The CDR3 covers 14 residues. Trimming removed 7 bases at V and 0 bases at J, with 12 bases between.

The genes are TRBV7-8 and TRBJ2-2, with D perhaps TRBD2 (5 bases). Germline-derived CDR1 and CDR2 are SGHVS and FQNEAQ. V lost 5 bases and J lost 5, with 18 bases in between. CDR3 length: 16 residues. CDR3 in amino acids: CASSPAGQRLTGELFF. CDR3 DNA sequence: TGTGCCAGCAGCCCCGCGGGCCAGAGGTTAACCGGGGAGCTGTTTTTT.

The genes are TRBV11-2 and TRBJ2-3; a possible D gene is TRBD1 (6 bases). Trimming left V 8 bases short and J 5 bases short, with 14 bases between. Germline assignment: CDR1 SGHAT and CDR2 FQNNGV. The CDR3 extends over 13 amino acids. For the CDR3, the DNA is TGTGCCAGCTGGGGGCCGCCTGGAGATACGCAGTATTTT. This translates into CASWGPPGDTQYF.

The CDR3 DNA reads TGTGCCAGCAGCTTAGATTTCTGGAGCGGGCCCCCCACAGATACGCAGTATTTT. It translates to CASSLDFWSGPPTDTQYF. The chain recombines TRBV11-2 with TRBJ2-3, with a weak D call TRBD2 (6 bases). The germline CDR1 and CDR2 sequences are SGHAT and FQNNGV. Trimming stripped 0 bases from V and 2 bases from J, with 18 bases between. The CDR3 loop spans 18 amino acids.

The J gene is TRBJ1-2, the V gene TRBV30; no clear D gene. V was clipped by 3 bases and J by 4 bases, with 18 bases between them. The CDR3 length is 15 residues. The germline V gene encodes CDR1 GTSNPN and CDR2 SVGIG (reference sequence). The CDR3 sequence: CAWRATPRGIYGYTF. The DNA for the CDR3 is TGTGCCTGGAGGGCAACCCCCCGGGGAATCTATGGCTACACCTTC. Based on the CDR3 plus reference TRBV30 and TRBJ1-2, the full variable domain is SQTIHQWPATLVQPVGSPLSLECTVEGTSNPNLYWYRQAAGRGLQLLFYSVGIGQISSEVPQNLSASRPQDRQFILSSKKLLLSDSGFYLCAWRATPRGIYGYTFGSGTRLTVV.

The rearrangement joins TRBV7-3 to TRBJ2-3; 8 nucleotides align to TRBD1. This CDR3 region has 14 residues. With V trimmed by 5 bases and J by 4 bases, 5 bases remained unmatched. CDR1 SGHTA and CDR2 FQGTGA come from the germline V gene. DNA of the CDR3: TGTGCCAGCAGCCCAGGGGGCGCCTCAGATACGCAGTATTTT. It specifies CASSPGGASDTQYF.

The rearrangement links TRBV5-1 to TRBJ1-1; the D is unclear. Germline V gene lookup returns CDR1 SGHRS and CDR2 YFSETQ. This CDR3 has 14 amino acids. V was pared by 1 base and J by 0 bases, with 7 bases between. As DNA, the CDR3 is TGCGCCAGCAGCTTGCGACGGATGAACACTGAAGCTTTCTTT. The encoded protein is CASSLRRMNTEAFF.

The chain uses TRBV6-1 and TRBJ1-3, with a possible D match to TRBD1 (5 bases). Trimming removed 4 bases from V and 2 bases from J, with 9 bases in between. The CDR3 runs to 14 residues. The germline V gene encodes CDR1 MNHNS and CDR2 SASEGT. In nucleotides, the CDR3 is TGTGCCAGCAGTGGGGGCTTGCCTGGAAACACCATATATTTT. Protein sequence: CASSGGLPGNTIYF.

This clone has just one count. The CDR3 region is CASSFAVSTDTQYF. The DNA for the CDR3 is TGTGCCAGCAGCTTCGCTGTGAGCACAGATACGCAGTATTTT. The V gene is TRBV7-3, the J gene TRBJ2-3; D gene unclear. Germline V CDR1 and CDR2: SGHTA, FQGTGA. This CDR3 is built from 14 residues. Between the trimmed V and J ends, which lost 3 bases and 0 bases, there was a span of 7 bases.

V and J are TRBV19 and TRBJ1-4, with D hard to call. Germline V gene data show CDR1 as LNHDA and CDR2 as SQIVND (reference sequence). The CDR3 sequence is 16 residues long. V was clipped by 3 bases and J by 5 bases, with 16 bases between them. CDR3 coding DNA: TGTGCCAGTAGTATTGGAGCGGGCGCTTACAATGAAAAACTGTTTTTT. It encodes CASSIGAGAYNEKLFF.

The chain links TRBV10-1 to TRBJ2-1, with 8 nucleotides matching TRBD2. The CDR3 has 16 amino acids. V trimming: 4 bases; J trimming: 9 bases; junction bases outside the gene matches: 14. Germline values: CDR1 WNHNN, CDR2 SYGVQD (reference sequence). The CDR3 region is CASSVGIGGALAEQFF. Here the CDR3 DNA reads TGCGCCAGCAGTGTGGGAATCGGGGGGGCCTTAGCTGAGCAGTTCTTC.

This clone was counted between two and nine times. CDR3 amino acids: CASSEARGRTGELFF. CDR3 nucleotides: TGTGCCAGCAGTGAAGCCAGGGGGAGGACCGGGGAGCTGTTTTTT. The rearrangement links TRBV6-1 to TRBJ2-2; D might be TRBD1 (7 bases). Trimming took 0 bases from V and 5 from J, leaving 10 bases between them. The germline gives CDR1 MNHNS, CDR2 SASEGT. The CDR3 covers 15 residues.

The V and J genes are TRBV11-3 and TRBJ1-2; D is unresolved. Trimming cost V 5 bases and J 7 bases, with 8 bases left between them. This CDR3 comprises 11 residues. Germline loops: CDR1 SGHNT, CDR2 YENEEA. The CDR3 region is CASSPGGGYTF. The CDR3 coding sequence is TGTGCCAGCAGCCCGGGTGGTGGCTACACCTTC. Complete variable domain (other parts from reference TRBV11-3 and TRBJ1-2): EAGVVQSPRYKIIEKKQPVAFWCNPISGHNTLYWYLQNLGQGPELLIRYENEEAVDDSQLPKDRFSAERLKGVDSTLKIQPAELGDSAVYLCASSPGGGYTFGSGTRLTVV.

The chain uses TRBV25-1 and TRBJ2-3; D is unresolved. Germline CDR1 is MGHDK and CDR2 is SYGVNS. This CDR3 contains 12 residues. V gave up 5 bases and J gave up 5 bases, with 8 bases separating them. As DNA, the CDR3 is TGTGCCAGCAGTCTAAGACGAGATACGCAGTATTTT. This translates into CASSLRRDTQYF.

This chain links TRBV7-2 with TRBJ2-3; possibly TRBD1 for D (6 bases). The V gene lost 4 bases and the J gene lost 1 base, with 9 bases spanning the gap. Germline lookup yields CDR1 SGHTA and CDR2 FQGNSA. This CDR3 comprises 14 residues. CDR3 bases: TGTGCCAGCAGCTCGTCAGGGGGCACAGATACGCAGTATTTT. This sequence encodes CASSSSGGTDTQYF. Looking up the rest from reference TRBV7-2 and TRBJ2-3 gives the full variable domain: GAGVSQSPSNKVTEKGKDVELRCDPISGHTALYWYRQSLGQGLEFLIYFQGNSAPDKSGLPSDRFSAERTGGSVSTLTIQRTQQEDSAVYLCASSSSGGTDTQYFGPGTRLTVL.

In its sample, this clone was seen a few times. The chain uses TRBV27 and TRBJ2-3; possibly TRBD2 for D (5 bases). CDR1 MNHEY and CDR2 SMNVEV come from the germline V gene (reference sequence). The CDR3 extends over 13 amino acids. The V gene lost 8 bases and the J gene lost 2 bases, with 11 bases spanning the gap. CDR3 loop: CASSIGVTDTQYF. The CDR3 DNA is TGTGCCAGCTCGATCGGGGTCACAGATACGCAGTATTTT.

The chain is built from TRBV9 and TRBJ2-1; D is perhaps TRBD2 (6 bases). The CDR3 covers 15 residues. Germline CDR1 is SGDLS and CDR2 is YYNGEE. Trimming stripped 0 bases from V and 2 bases from J, with 9 bases between. The DNA for the CDR3 is TGTGCCAGCAGCGTAGCACTAGCAGCCTACAATGAGCAGTTCTTC. Its translation is CASSVALAAYNEQFF.

This sequence joins TRBV6-6 and TRBJ1-1, with D perhaps TRBD1 (6 bases). Trimming cost V 7 bases and J 4 bases, with 13 bases left between them. The length of the CDR3 is 13 residues. Germline lookup yields CDR1 MNHNY and CDR2 SVGAGI (reference sequence). DNA of the CDR3: TGTGCCAGCACTACAGGGCGGGTCACTGAAGCTTTCTTT. Its protein product is CASTTGRVTEAFF.

CDR3 sequence (DNA): TGTGCCACCAGCAGAGATCCAGTCCCACGGAACACCGGGGAGCTGTTTTTT. Translating it yields CATSRDPVPRNTGELFF. V gene TRBV15 combines with J gene TRBJ2-2; no clear D gene. V was pared by 0 bases and J by 1 base, with 12 bases between. Germline V CDR1 and CDR2: LNHNV, YYDKDF (reference sequence). The CDR3 covers 17 residues.